These 26 T cell receptor beta chains came from one sample sequenced in a study of T cell repertoires in cytomegalovirus infection. TCRdb reprocessed the reads with MiXCR, giving one entry per CDR3 protein. Found here are a few hundred thousand distinct CDR3 sequences, approximately 42% of them singletons; the top ten hold around 44%. Their antigens are not known. The material sequenced was cultured PBMCs, taken from culture after CMV antigen stimulation. Source of these receptors: a human donor in good health (CMV status not recorded). Some clones in this sample may be carry-over from other donors' samples.

The chain joins TRBV5-6 to TRBJ2-3; no firm D call. Germline lookup yields CDR1 SGHDT and CDR2 YYEEEE. The CDR3 contains 14 residues. Trimming pared 1 base from V and 2 bases from J, leaving 8 bases between. CDR3 sequence reads: CASSLTANTDTQYF. As DNA, the CDR3 is TGTGCCAGCAGCTTGACGGCTAACACAGATACGCAGTATTTT.

The chain has TRBV10-3 and TRBJ2-7; D may be TRBD1 (6 bases). Looked up from germline, CDR1 is ENHRY and CDR2 is SYGVKD. The CDR3 loop spans 17 amino acids. Trimming left V 0 bases short and J 5 bases short, with 20 bases between. The CDR3 loop is CAISESTRSAGANEQYF. As DNA, the CDR3 is TGTGCCATCAGTGAGTCGACCAGATCGGCAGGGGCCAACGAGCAGTACTTC.

V usage is TRBV12-3 or TRBV12-4 and J usage is TRBJ2-2; no definite D call. The CDR3 loop spans 13 amino acids. Trimming removed 5 bases at V and 8 bases at J, with 12 bases between. CDR3 nucleotide sequence: TGTGCCAGCAGTCCCGCGGCCAGGGGGGAGCTGTTTTTT. Translating it yields CASSPAARGELFF.

This clonotype was detected many times. This chain joins TRBV7-2 and TRBJ2-2, with 9 bases fitting TRBD1. The CDR3 totals 15 residues. Germline CDR1 SGHTA, CDR2 FQGNSA. Germline trimming cut 5 bases from V and 7 bases from J; bases unmatched to any gene: 8. CDR3 sequence (DNA): TGTGCCAGCAGCCGGACAGGGGTCGTTTTCGGGGAGCTGTTTTTT. Its protein is CASSRTGVVFGELFF.

The gene calls are TRBV20-1 and TRBJ2-3; D gene uncertain. CDR1 DFQATT and CDR2 SNEGSKA come from the germline V gene (reference sequence). V shed 7 bases and J shed 4 bases, with 18 bases lying between them. CDR3 length equals 14 residues. CDR3: CSVRHLVWADTQYF. DNA for the CDR3: TGCAGTGTTAGGCATTTAGTCTGGGCAGATACGCAGTATTTT.

The rearrangement joins TRBV18 to TRBJ2-6, with 8 positions matching TRBD1. There are 18 residues in the CDR3. The ends lost 0 bases at V and 0 bases at J; junction bases unmatched: 4. Germline CDR1 KGHSH, CDR2 LQKENI. CDR3 protein: CASSPPWTGTSGANVLTF. CDR3 coding DNA: TGTGCCAGCTCACCACCCTGGACAGGGACCTCTGGGGCCAACGTCCTGACTTTC.

The V and J genes are TRBV11-2 and TRBJ2-3; 9 bases align to TRBD2. The CDR3 covers 16 residues. The germline V gene has CDR1 SGHAT and CDR2 FQNNGV. The J segment lost 2 bases and the V segment lost 2 bases, leaving 5 bases of the junction unmatched. Here the CDR3 DNA reads TGTGCCAGCAGCTTATCTAGCGGGGCTTACACAGATACGCAGTATTTT. It yields the protein CASSLSSGAYTDTQYF.

The chain carries TRBV7-8 and TRBJ2-5, with a possible D match to TRBD1 (5 bases). V was cut by 3 bases and J by 1 base, with 18 bases left in between. The CDR3 length is 17 residues. The germline V gene encodes CDR1 SGHVS and CDR2 FQNEAQ. The CDR3 DNA follows: TGTGCCAGCAGCTTCTCCAGGCTCAGGGCCACCCAAGAGACCCAGTACTTC. Protein: CASSFSRLRATQETQYF.

This clonotype was counted only a few times. V usage is TRBV11-2 and J usage is TRBJ2-7; 10 positions match TRBD2. The CDR3 runs 14 residues. J lost 6 bases, V lost 4 bases, and 6 bases had no gene match. Germline values: CDR1 SGHAT, CDR2 FQNNGV. CDR3 bases: TGTGCCAGCAGCTCTTGGACTAGCGGCGGCGAGCAGTACTTC. Amino acids: CASSSWTSGGEQYF.

This chain joins TRBV12-5 and TRBJ2-7; 10 nucleotides match TRBD2. Losses at the gene ends were 1 base for V and 4 bases for J; bases not matched to a gene: 7. Per germline, CDR1 LGHNT and CDR2 FRNRAP. This CDR3 comprises 16 residues. In DNA form, the CDR3 reads TGTGCTAGTGGTTTGGCCCGAACTAGCGGGAATTACGAGCAGTACTTC. Encoded protein: CASGLARTSGNYEQYF. Together with reference TRBV12-5 and TRBJ2-7, the CDR3 gives the full variable domain: DARVTQTPRHKVTEMGQEVTMRCQPILGHNTVFWYRQTMMQGLELLAYFRNRAPLDDSGMPKDRFSAEMPDATLATLKIQPSEPRDSAVYFCASGLARTSGNYEQYFGPGTRLTVT.

This chain connects TRBV7-9 to TRBJ1-2; D perhaps matches TRBD1 (6 bases). Trimming stripped 4 bases from V and 3 bases from J, with 15 bases between. CDR3 length: 15 amino acids. Germline CDR1 and CDR2: SEHNR and FQNEAQ (reference sequence). The CDR3 loop reads CASSYLGGEHYGYTF. For the CDR3, the DNA is TGTGCCAGCAGCTACCTAGGGGGGGAGCACTATGGCTACACCTTC.

The chain is built from TRBV12-3 or TRBV12-4 and TRBJ1-2; D remains ambiguous. Trimming left V 3 bases short and J 1 base short, with 9 bases between. This CDR3 has 14 amino acids. The CDR3 region has the DNA TGTGCCAGCAGTTTGGTGAAGTTTAACTATGGCTACACCTTC. Residues: CASSLVKFNYGYTF.

The V call is TRBV7-4, the J call TRBJ1-2; D gene uncertain. Germline CDR1 SGHVT, CDR2 SQSDAQ. The length of the CDR3 is 13 residues. Trimming pared 3 bases from V and 7 bases from J, leaving 12 bases between. The DNA of the CDR3 is TGTGCCAGCAGCTTGATGGAAACTATTGGCTACACCTTC. It yields the protein CASSLMETIGYTF. The full variable domain, in which reference TRBV7-4 and TRBJ1-2 provide the parts outside the CDR3, is GAGVSQSPRYKVAKRGRDVALRCDSISGHVTLYWYRQTLGQGSEVLTYSQSDAQRDKSGRPSGRFSAERPERSVSTLKIQRTEQGDSAVYLCASSLMETIGYTFGSGTRLTVV.

This sequence joins TRBV6-2 or TRBV6-3 and TRBJ1-5; D uncertain. The CDR3 has 17 amino acids. Trimming removed 8 bases at V and 0 bases at J, with 20 bases between. In germline, CDR1 is MNHEY, CDR2 SVGEGT. The CDR3, as DNA: TGTGCCAGCCGACGCCGCGCGCAGTCCATTAGCAATCAGCCCCAGCATTTT. This translates into CASRRRAQSISNQPQHF.

The V gene is TRBV7-8, the J gene TRBJ2-2; 10 nucleotides agree with TRBD1. Germline V gene data show CDR1 as SGHVS and CDR2 as FQNEAQ. J lost 6 bases, V lost 1 base, and 8 bases had no gene match. The CDR3 extends over 17 amino acids. CDR3: CASSLGDRGRWAGELFF. The DNA for the CDR3 is TGTGCCAGCAGCTTAGGGGACAGGGGTCGGTGGGCCGGGGAGCTGTTTTTT.

This clonotype came up a few times. This sequence joins TRBV7-2 and TRBJ2-1; 9 bases line up with TRBD1. Trimming cost V 5 bases and J 4 bases; bases outside gene matches: 6. The CDR3 is 15 residues long. Per the germline V gene, CDR1 is SGHTA and CDR2 is FQGNSA. CDR3 sequence: CASSPDRGRYNEQFF. The CDR3 coding sequence is TGTGCCAGCAGCCCGGACAGGGGACGATACAATGAGCAGTTCTTC. Filled out from reference TRBV7-2 and TRBJ2-1, the complete variable domain reads GAGVSQSPSNKVTEKGKDVELRCDPISGHTALYWYRQSLGQGLEFLIYFQGNSAPDKSGLPSDRFSAERTGGSVSTLTIQRTQQEDSAVYLCASSPDRGRYNEQFFGPGTRLTVL.

This clonotype has only one observation. The J gene is TRBJ2-7, the V gene TRBV2; the D gene is possibly TRBD1 (6 bases). This CDR3 is 14 amino acids long. V was shortened by 5 bases and J by 7 bases, with 18 bases between the two germline ends. CDR1 is SNHLY and CDR2 is FYNNEI in the germline V gene. CDR3: CASSTHRTALEQYF. In DNA form, the CDR3 reads TGTGCCAGCAGTACCCATCGGACAGCTTTGGAGCAGTACTTC.

The genes are TRBV20-1 and TRBJ2-1; D may be TRBD2 (7 bases). Trimming took 8 bases from V and 1 from J, leaving 15 bases between them. The CDR3 has 14 residues. Germline V CDR1 and CDR2: DFQATT, SNEGSKA (reference sequence). The CDR3 DNA is TGCAGTCCAAAGGGAGGGGGGTCCTACAATGAGCAGTTCTTC. Its protein is CSPKGGGSYNEQFF.

This sequence joins TRBV6-1 and TRBJ1-3, with a weak D call TRBD1 (5 bases). Trimming left V 2 bases short and J 0 bases short, with 14 bases between. The CDR3 contains 17 residues. Germline-derived CDR1 and CDR2 are MNHNS and SASEGT. This CDR3 reads CASSESGTASSGNTIYF. In DNA form, the CDR3 reads TGTGCCAGCAGTGAATCCGGGACGGCGAGCTCTGGAAACACCATATATTTT.

The gene calls are TRBV28 and TRBJ2-7; D ambiguous. V shed 6 bases and J shed 5 bases, with 11 bases lying between them. Germline CDR1 and CDR2: MDHEN and SYDVKM. The CDR3 is 12 residues long. The CDR3 nucleotides read TGTGCCAGCAGGTCACGGTGGGACGAGCAGTACTTC. Amino acid sequence: CASRSRWDEQYF.

This clonotype is a singleton in its sample. The chain carries TRBV5-4 and TRBJ2-7, with no clear D. This CDR3 is built from 14 residues. The germline V gene encodes CDR1 SGHNT and CDR2 YYREEE (reference sequence). V was shortened by 2 bases and J by 3 bases, with 12 bases between the two germline ends. CDR3 nucleotide sequence: TGTGCCAGCAGCTTTGGTCCTGGGGTCTACGAGCAGTACTTC. It codes for CASSFGPGVYEQYF.

This chain joins TRBV25-1 and TRBJ2-2; TRBD1 aligns across 9 bases. CDR3 length: 15 residues. J was trimmed by 8 bases and V by 4 bases; bases with no gene match: 8. The germline CDR1 and CDR2 sequences are MGHDK and SYGVNS. The CDR3 DNA reads as TGTGCCAGCAGTGGTTGGGGGACAGGGAAGGGGGAGCTGTTTTTT. This sequence encodes CASSGWGTGKGELFF.

The chain has TRBV30 and TRBJ1-1; possible D gene TRBD1, 5 bases. V was pared by 0 bases and J by 2 bases, with 22 bases between. The CDR3 has 18 residues. From germline, CDR1 is GTSNPN and CDR2 SVGIG (reference sequence). CDR3 in DNA: TGTGCCTGGAGTGTACGGTGGGTCAGCGGGGGGGAAAACACTGAAGCTTTCTTT. This gives the protein CAWSVRWVSGGENTEAFF. Variable domain in full (rest from reference TRBV30 and TRBJ1-1): SQTIHQWPATLVQPVGSPLSLECTVEGTSNPNLYWYRQAAGRGLQLLFYSVGIGQISSEVPQNLSASRPQDRQFILSSKKLLLSDSGFYLCAWSVRWVSGGENTEAFFGQGTRLTVV.

This chain connects TRBV5-1 to TRBJ2-1, with TRBD2 identical over 14 bases. Per germline, CDR1 SGHRS and CDR2 YFSETQ. There are 14 residues in the CDR3. J lost 13 bases, V lost 4 bases, and 7 bases had no gene match. CDR3 in amino acids: CASSDGTSGGLQFF. Written as DNA, the CDR3 is TGCGCCAGCAGCGACGGGACTAGCGGGGGCCTCCAGTTCTTC. Based on the CDR3 plus reference TRBV5-1 and TRBJ2-1, the full variable domain is KAGVTQTPRYLIKTRGQQVTLSCSPISGHRSVSWYQQTPGQGLQFLFEYFSETQRNKGNFPGRFSGRQFSNSRSEMNVSTLELGDSALYLCASSDGTSGGLQFFGPGTRLTVL.

This chain joins TRBV20-1 and TRBJ1-6, with D unclear. Germline CDR1 is DFQATT and CDR2 is SNEGSKA (reference sequence). The V end lost 1 base, the J end lost 9 bases, and 13 bases lay between the germline ends. The CDR3 extends over 14 amino acids. Written as DNA, the CDR3 is TGCAGTGCTAGAGTGGCCCCAGACGGTTCACCCCTCCACTTT. It encodes CSARVAPDGSPLHF.

This clonotype was found a few times. The CDR3, as DNA: TGTGCCAGCAGTTTTGAAGGGATAAATCAGCCCCAGCATTTT. Its translation is CASSFEGINQPQHF. The V and J genes are TRBV12-3 or TRBV12-4 and TRBJ1-5; D gene ambiguous. The CDR3 covers 14 residues. V dropped 3 bases and J dropped 4 bases, with 10 bases sitting between them.